This T cell receptor (beta chain) was identified in a study of T cells in Graves' hyperthyroidism and ophthalmopathy (dated by TCRdb to about 2019). About the full investigation: Peripheral blood samples were taken at the time of initial diagnosis, prior to any treatment. The paper reports TCR Vbeta CDR3 sequencing of 135 peripheral blood samples: over 40 ophthalmopathy, under 80 hyperthyroidism and about 17 progressor patients. The study also compared thyroid tissue and blood T-cell repertoires from five or six Graves' hyperthyroidism patients. Following sampling, methimazole starting at 30 mg daily was given to hyperthyroidism patients, and high-dose intravenous methylprednisolone was given to ophthalmopathy patients. To identify distinguishing TCR V-J signatures, a discovery cohort of about a hundred patients was used, comprising approximately 40 with Graves' ophthalmopathy and 57 with stable Graves' hyperthyroidism. An independent validation cohort of some 18 hyperthyroidism patients and about 15 patients who later progressed to ophthalmopathy tested prospective prediction of ophthalmopathy. The roughly 94 discovery patients were randomly divided into training and test sets at a 7:3 ratio. The research as a whole found: A 13 V-J signature model separated ophthalmopathy from stable hyperthyroidism, with about 90% sensitivity and about 81% specificity in cross-validation and 80%/75% in testing. Sample size was not statistically predetermined, and investigators were not blinded to group allocation. In validation, the model predicted progression to ophthalmopathy a median of roughly 6.1 months before onset, with approximately 68% sensitivity and 72.22% specificity. Most expanded thyroid clonotypes (frequency above 0.001) were also detected in blood, a finding suggesting that blood repertoires may reflect thyroid immune responses.

Stable Graves' hyperthyroidism was defined as the absence of progression to ophthalmopathy over 18 months of follow-up. Hyperthyroidism patients were newly diagnosed, had a disease duration of under 2 months, and were aged 18 to 65 years. Exclusion was applied to patients with uncontrolled infections, other autoimmune diseases, pregnancy or lactation. Diagnoses relied on clinical symptoms, serum thyroxine and TRAb, thyroid ultrasound and orbital computed tomography. PBMCs were separated from roughly 9.3 ml of fresh peripheral blood using Ficoll-Paque density gradient centrifugation. Total RNA was extracted with Trizol reagent, and quality was checked on an Agilent 2100 Bioanalyzer. Trimming removed 9 bases from V and 5 bases from J, leaving 10 bases between the germline ends. The CDR3 sequence holds 11 residues, the cysteine and phenylalanine included. Only the CDR3 portion is preserved as DNA: 33 bases, with reading frame beginning at the first base. CDR1 and CDR2 were assigned from the germline V gene (reference sequence) as LNHDA and SQIVND.

Many counts were recorded for this clonotype. Its antigen is unknown. The sample holds no much larger clone one base away, and base qualities are not on file. Amplification of TCR beta CDR3 regions was carried out from RNA transcripts. The TCR CDR3 was subjected to a first round of RT-PCR using the HTBI primer set and the Qiagen OneStep RT-PCR kit. The libraries were constructed in a second round of multiplex PCR and then size-selected and purified. Paired-end sequencing of the libraries was performed with 100 bp reads on an Illumina HiSeq2000. As for the authors' bioinformatics: SOAPnuke was used to process the raw data, throwing out any read that contained adapters or uncalled bases, had a mean Phred below 15, or lacked an exact constant-primer or identifier match. COPE v1.2.5 was used to merge the high-quality paired reads, and each unique nucleotide sequence was defined as a clonotype. Clonotypes were aligned to IMGT TRBV, TRBD and TRBJ reference segments using MiTCR v1.1. The analysis included only V-J combinations with a frequency above 0.0001, which together covered roughly 99% of the repertoires. The TCS score was defined as F50 (clonal expansion) divided by E x V (chaos), with BLOSUM62-based TCRdist calculated between CDR3 peptides within each V-J. Welch's t-statistics and random forest reduced 514 V-J features to 13, which were used in a naive Bayes classifier (R e1071). Thyroid-blood repertoire similarity was quantified with the Morisita-Horn index. The public reads were reanalyzed by TCRdb: fastp trimming at Q25, MiXCR alignment, in-frame beta chains only. Every CDR3 protein is listed once, alongside the most common genes and DNA of its rows. TCRdb's processing, not the authors' own work, is the source of the V and J calls. The sample data list roughly 840,000 distinct CDR3 sequences, and approximately 40% of these were observed just once. About 9% of the sample comes from the top ten.

The receptor comes from a man younger than 35 with Graves' hyperthyroidism. The sequence is built from TRBV19 and TRBJ2-5; TRBD2 is a weak D gene call, 5 bases matching. What was sequenced was blood. The CDR3 protein sequence reads: CASSSGETQYF. The DNA reads as follows: TGTGCCAGCAGCTCGGGGGAGACCCAGTACTTC.